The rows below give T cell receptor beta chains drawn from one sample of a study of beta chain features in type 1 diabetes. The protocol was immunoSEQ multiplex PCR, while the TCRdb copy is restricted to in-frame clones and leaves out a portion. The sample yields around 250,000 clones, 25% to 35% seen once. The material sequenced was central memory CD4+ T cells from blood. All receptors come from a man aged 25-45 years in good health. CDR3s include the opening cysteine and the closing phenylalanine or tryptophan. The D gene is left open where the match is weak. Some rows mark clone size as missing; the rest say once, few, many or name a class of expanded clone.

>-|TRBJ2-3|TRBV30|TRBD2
TGTGCCTGGAGTGTAGCGGGGGGGCCGAAGACGCAGTATTTT
CAWSVAGGPKTQYF
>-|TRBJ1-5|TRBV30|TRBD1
TGTGCCTGGAGGGGACAGGGCCTAGGTCAGCCCCAGCATTTT
CAWRGQGLGQPQHF
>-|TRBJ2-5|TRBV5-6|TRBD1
TGTGCCAGCAGCATGGACAGGCGTCAAGAGACCCAGTACTTC
CASSMDRRQETQYF
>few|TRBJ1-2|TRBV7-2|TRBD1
TGTGCCAGTAGAGGACAGGGAACTAACTATGGCTACACCTTC
CASRGQGTNYGYTF
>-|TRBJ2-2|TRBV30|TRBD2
TGTGCCTGGAGTGTGGGACTAGCTTCGGCCGGGGAGCTGTTTTTT
CAWSVGLASAGELFF
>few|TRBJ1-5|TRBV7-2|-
TGTGCCAGCAGCCCCGGGGGCAGGCTTGACAATCAGCCCCAGCATTTT
CASSPGGRLDNQPQHF
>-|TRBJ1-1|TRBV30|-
TGTGCCTGGACGGGGGGACGGGCTTTCTTT
CAWTGGRAFF
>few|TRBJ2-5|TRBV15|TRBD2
TGTGCCACCAGGGGCGGGAGCATCGGGGAGACCCAGTACTTC
CATRGGSIGETQYF
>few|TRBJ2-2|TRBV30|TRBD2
TGTGCCTGGATGCGGGAGGCGAACACCGGGGAGCTGTTTTTT
CAWMREANTGELFF
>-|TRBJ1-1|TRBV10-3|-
TGTGCCTTAAGCAGGGCAATCGACACTGAAGCTTTCTTT
CALSRAIDTEAFF
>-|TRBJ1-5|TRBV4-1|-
TGCGCCAGCAGCCAAGGACACACACTTAGCAATCAGCCCCAGCATTTT
CASSQGHTLSNQPQHF
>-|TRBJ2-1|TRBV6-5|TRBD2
TGTGCCAGCAGTCTCGGTCTAGCGGGGTACAATGAGCAGTTCTTC
CASSLGLAGYNEQFF
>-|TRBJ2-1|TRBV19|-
TGTGCCAGTACCCCTGGGGTATTCTCCTACAATGAGCAGTTCTTC
CASTPGVFSYNEQFF
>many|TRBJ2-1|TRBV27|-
TGTGCCAGCAGTTTAAATTCTGGGGGTAACAATGAGCAGTTCTTC
CASSLNSGGNNEQFF
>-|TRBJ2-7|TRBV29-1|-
TGCAGCGTTGAATGGGGGAACGAGCAGTACTTC
CSVEWGNEQYF
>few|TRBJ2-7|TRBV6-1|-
TGTGCCAGCAGTGAAGTGAGAGGACCCTACGAGCAGTACTTC
CASSEVRGPYEQYF
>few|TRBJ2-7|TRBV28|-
TGTGCCAGCAGTTTAGCGGGCGGGGTAGGCTACGAGCAGTACTTC
CASSLAGGVGYEQYF
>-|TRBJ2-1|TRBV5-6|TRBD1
TGTGCCAGCAACCTCTGGACAGGGAGCTCCTACAATGAGCAGTTCTTC
CASNLWTGSSYNEQFF
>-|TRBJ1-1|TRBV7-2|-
TGTGCCAGCAGCTCGAGCGGGAGGAGCTTGCTGGCTTTCTTT
CASSSSGRSLLAFF
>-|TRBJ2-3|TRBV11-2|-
TGTGCCAGCAGCTTTGCCACAGATACGCAGTATTTT
CASSFATDTQYF
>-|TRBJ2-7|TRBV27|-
TGTGCCAGCAGTTCCTTGGCAGGCTCCTACGAGCAGTACTTC
CASSSLAGSYEQYF
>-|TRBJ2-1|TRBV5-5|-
TGTGCCAGCAGTCCCGGGACGGACAACAATGAGCAGTTCTTC
CASSPGTDNNEQFF
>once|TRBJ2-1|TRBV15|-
TGTGCCACCAGCAGAGACCTATCCGATGAGCAGTTCTTC
CATSRDLSDEQFF
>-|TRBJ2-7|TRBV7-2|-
TGTGCCAGCAGCTCTGTGGACGGCTACGAGCAGTACTTC
CASSSVDGYEQYF
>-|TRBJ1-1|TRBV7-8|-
TGTGCCAGCTCCTTTCCGGACACTGAAGCTTTCTTT
CASSFPDTEAFF
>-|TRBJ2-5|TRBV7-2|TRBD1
TGTGCCAGCAGCCCGGGGACAGGCTTCCAAGAGACCCAGTACTTC
CASSPGTGFQETQYF
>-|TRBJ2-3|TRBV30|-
TGTTCGGGGAGGGGGAGGGCCCCTCCGCAGTATTTT
CSGRGRAPPQYF
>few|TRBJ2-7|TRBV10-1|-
TGCGCCAGCAGTGGGCCCGGGACAAGGGGCGAGCAGTACTTC
CASSGPGTRGEQYF
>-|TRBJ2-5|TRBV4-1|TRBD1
TGCGCCAGCAGCCCTTACAGGGGAGAGACCCAGTACTTC
CASSPYRGETQYF
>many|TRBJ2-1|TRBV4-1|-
TGCGCCAGCAGCCAAGTTGGCGAGCAGTTCTTC
CASSQVGEQFF
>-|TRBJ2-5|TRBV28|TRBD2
TGTGCCAGCAACTCGGGGACTAGCGGGAGTGGGCAAGAGACCCAGTACTTC
CASNSGTSGSGQETQYF
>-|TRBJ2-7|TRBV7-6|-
TGTGCCAGCAGCTTAGTCTCAGGGTTAGGTTACGAGCAGTACTTC
CASSLVSGLGYEQYF
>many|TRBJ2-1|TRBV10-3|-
TGTGCCACCGGGGCCGACCTTGAGCAGTTCTTC
CATGADLEQFF
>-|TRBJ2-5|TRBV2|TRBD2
TGTGCCACTAGGGGACTAGAAGAGACCCAGTACTTC
CATRGLEETQYF
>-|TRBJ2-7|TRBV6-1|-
TGTGCCAGCCTACAGGACTACTACGAGCAGTACTTC
CASLQDYYEQYF
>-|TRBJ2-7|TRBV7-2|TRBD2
TGTGCCAGCAGCTTTAGCGGGAGCTACGAGCAGTACTTC
CASSFSGSYEQYF
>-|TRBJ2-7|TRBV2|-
TGTGCCAGCAGTGGAAGTAGCGGATCAGAGTACTTC
CASSGSSGSEYF
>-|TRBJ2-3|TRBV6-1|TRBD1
TGTGCCAGCAGTCTACAGGGGCGGGTCCTGGATACGCAGTATTTT
CASSLQGRVLDTQYF
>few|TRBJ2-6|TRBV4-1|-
TGCGCCAGCAGCCAAGAAACAGGGAGGCCCAACGTCCTGACTTTC
CASSQETGRPNVLTF
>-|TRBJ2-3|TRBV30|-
TGTGCCTGGACGCCACCTGGCGGAACGCAGTATTTT
CAWTPPGGTQYF
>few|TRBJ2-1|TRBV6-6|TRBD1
TGTGCCAGCAGTTCAACAGGGGTTGAGCAGTTCTTC
CASSSTGVEQFF
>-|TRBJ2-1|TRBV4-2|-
TGTGCCAGCAGCCCAGAACAGGGAGTCAATGAGCAGTTCTTC
CASSPEQGVNEQFF
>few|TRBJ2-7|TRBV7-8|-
TGTGCCAGCAGTAGGGGGATCGGCTACGAGCAGTACTTC
CASSRGIGYEQYF
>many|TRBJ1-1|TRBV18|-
TGTGCCAGCTCACCACCCAACAAAGGGAAGAACACTGAAGCTTTCTTT
CASSPPNKGKNTEAFF
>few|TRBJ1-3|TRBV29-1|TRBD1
TGCAGCGTTGAAGATCCCGGACAGGGGGGATATTTT
CSVEDPGQGGYF
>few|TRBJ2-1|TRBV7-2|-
TGTGCCAGCAGCTTAAAGGGGAGCTCCTACAATGAGCAGTTCTTC
CASSLKGSSYNEQFF
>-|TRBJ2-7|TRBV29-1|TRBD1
TGCAGCGCATGGACAGGCTCCTACGAGCAGTACTTC
CSAWTGSYEQYF
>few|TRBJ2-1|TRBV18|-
TGTGCCAGCTCACCAGGGGCCGTAGACAATGAGCAGTTCTTC
CASSPGAVDNEQFF
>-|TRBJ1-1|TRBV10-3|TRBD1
TGTGCCATCAGTGAGTCGCCAGGGGGAAACACTGAAGCTTTCTTT
CAISESPGGNTEAFF
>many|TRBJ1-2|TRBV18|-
TGTGCCAGCTCACCAAATTCAGGGGATGGCTACACCTTC
CASSPNSGDGYTF
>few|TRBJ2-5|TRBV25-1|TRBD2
TGTGCCAGCAGTGATAACAGACTAGCGGGAGTGGAGACCCAGTACTTC
CASSDNRLAGVETQYF
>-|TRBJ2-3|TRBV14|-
TGTGCCAGCAGCCAAGGTCTGAACAGGGAGACAGATACGCAGTATTTT
CASSQGLNRETDTQYF